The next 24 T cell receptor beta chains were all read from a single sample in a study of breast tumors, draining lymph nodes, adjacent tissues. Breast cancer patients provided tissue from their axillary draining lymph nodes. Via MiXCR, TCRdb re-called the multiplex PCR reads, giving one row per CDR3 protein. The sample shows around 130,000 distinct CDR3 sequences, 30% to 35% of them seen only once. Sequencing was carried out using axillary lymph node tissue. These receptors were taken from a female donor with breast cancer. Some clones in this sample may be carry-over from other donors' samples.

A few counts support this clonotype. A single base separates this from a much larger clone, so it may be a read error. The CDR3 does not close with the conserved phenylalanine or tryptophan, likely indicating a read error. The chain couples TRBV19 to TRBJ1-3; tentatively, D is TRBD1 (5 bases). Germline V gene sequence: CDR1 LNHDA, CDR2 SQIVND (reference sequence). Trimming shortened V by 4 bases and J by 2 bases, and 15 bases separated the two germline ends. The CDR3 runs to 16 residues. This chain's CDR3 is CASSRSAGRPGNTIYS. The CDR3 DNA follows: TGTGCCAGTAGTAGATCGGCAGGGAGACCTGGAAACACCATATATTCT.

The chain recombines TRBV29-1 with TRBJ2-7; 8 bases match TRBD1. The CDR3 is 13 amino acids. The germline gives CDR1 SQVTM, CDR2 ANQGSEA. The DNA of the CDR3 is TGCCGCGTTGGTGACAGGGGTTACTACGAGCAGTACGTC. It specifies CRVGDRGYYEQYV.

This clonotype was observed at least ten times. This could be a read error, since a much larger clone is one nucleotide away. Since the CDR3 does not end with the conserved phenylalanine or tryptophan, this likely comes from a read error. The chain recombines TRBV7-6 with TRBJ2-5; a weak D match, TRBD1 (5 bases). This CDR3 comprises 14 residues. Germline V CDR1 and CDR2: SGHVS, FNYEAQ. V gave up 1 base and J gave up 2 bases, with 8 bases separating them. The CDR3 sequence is CASSLGHRQETQYL. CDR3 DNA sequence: TGTGCCAGCAGCTTAGGGCACAGGCAAGAGACCCAGTACCTC.

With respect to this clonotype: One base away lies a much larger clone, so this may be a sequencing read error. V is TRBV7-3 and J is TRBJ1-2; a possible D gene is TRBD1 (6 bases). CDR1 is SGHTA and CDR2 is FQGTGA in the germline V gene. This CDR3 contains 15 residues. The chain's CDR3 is CASSFESTGSYGYPF. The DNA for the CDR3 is TGTGCCAGCAGCTTCGAATCGACAGGCTCCTATGGCTACCCCTTC.

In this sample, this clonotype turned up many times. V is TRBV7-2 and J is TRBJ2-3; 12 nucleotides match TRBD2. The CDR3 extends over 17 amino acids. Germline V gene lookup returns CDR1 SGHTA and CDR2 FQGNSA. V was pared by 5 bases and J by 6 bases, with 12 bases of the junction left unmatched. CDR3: CASSPGVLAGGKDTQYF. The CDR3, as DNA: TGTGCCAGCAGCCCAGGGGTCCTAGCGGGGGGGAAGGATACGCAGTATTTT.

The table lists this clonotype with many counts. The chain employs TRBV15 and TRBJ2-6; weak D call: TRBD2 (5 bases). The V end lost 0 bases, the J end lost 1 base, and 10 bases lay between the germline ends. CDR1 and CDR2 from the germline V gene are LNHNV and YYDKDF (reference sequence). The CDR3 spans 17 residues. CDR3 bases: TGTGCCACCAGCAGAGATAGAGGGTTTTCTGGGGCCAACGTCCTGACTTTC. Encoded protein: CATSRDRGFSGANVLTF.

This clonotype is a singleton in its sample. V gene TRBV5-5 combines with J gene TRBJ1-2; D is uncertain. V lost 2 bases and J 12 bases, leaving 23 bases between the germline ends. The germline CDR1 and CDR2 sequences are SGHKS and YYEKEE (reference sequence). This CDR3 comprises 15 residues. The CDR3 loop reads CASSFRSAQFRVDTF. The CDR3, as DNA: TGTGCCAGCAGCTTTCGGTCCGCGCAGTTTAGAGTCGACACCTTC.

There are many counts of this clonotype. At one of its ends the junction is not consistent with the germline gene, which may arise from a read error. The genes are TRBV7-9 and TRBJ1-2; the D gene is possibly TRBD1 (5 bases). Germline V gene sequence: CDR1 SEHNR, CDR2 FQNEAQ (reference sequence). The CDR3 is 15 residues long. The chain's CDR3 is CASSQTSQGPGGYPF. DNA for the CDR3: TGTGCCAGCAGCCAAACATCCCAGGGACCAGGAGGCTACCCCTTC.

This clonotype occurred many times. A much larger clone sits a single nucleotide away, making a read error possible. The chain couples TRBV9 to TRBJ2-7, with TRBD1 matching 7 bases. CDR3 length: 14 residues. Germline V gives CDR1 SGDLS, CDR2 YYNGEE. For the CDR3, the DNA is TGTGCCAGCAGCGTAGGTCACAGGGGTTACGAGCAGTCCTTC. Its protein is CASSVGHRGYEQSF.

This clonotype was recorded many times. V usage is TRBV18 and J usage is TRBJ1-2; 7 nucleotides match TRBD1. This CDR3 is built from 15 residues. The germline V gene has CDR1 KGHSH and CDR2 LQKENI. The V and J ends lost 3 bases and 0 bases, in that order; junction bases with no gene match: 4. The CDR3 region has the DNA TGTGCCAGCTCACCGCAGGGGGATTCTAACTATGGCTACACCTTC. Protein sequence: CASSPQGDSNYGYTF.

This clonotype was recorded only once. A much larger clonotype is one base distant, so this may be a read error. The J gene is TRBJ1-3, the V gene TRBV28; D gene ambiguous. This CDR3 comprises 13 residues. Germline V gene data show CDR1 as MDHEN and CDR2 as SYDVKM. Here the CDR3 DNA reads TGTGCCAGCCGAGGTCATACTGGAGACACCATATATTTT. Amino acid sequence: CASRGHTGDTIYF.

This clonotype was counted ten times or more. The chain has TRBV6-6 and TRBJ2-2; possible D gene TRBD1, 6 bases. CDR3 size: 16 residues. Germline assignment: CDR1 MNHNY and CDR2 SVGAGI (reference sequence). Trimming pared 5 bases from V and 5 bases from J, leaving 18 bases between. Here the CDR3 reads CASSNLGGRGTGELFF. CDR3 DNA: TGTGCCAGCAGTAACCTAGGGGGAAGGGGAACCGGGGAGCTGTTTTTT.

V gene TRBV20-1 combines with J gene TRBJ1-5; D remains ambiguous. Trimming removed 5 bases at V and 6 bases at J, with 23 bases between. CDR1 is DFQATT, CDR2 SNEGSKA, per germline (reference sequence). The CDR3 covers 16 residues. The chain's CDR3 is CSAEMAVNHRGQPQHF. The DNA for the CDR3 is TGCAGTGCTGAAATGGCGGTCAATCATCGGGGTCAGCCCCAGCATTTT.

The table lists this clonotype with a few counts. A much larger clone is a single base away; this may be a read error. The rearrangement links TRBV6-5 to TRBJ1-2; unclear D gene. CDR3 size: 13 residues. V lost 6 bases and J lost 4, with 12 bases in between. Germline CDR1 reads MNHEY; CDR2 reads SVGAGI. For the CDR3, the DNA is TGTGCCAGCAGGCCAGACACCCCCTATGGCTACACCTTC. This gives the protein CASRPDTPYGYTF.

The CDR3 region has the DNA TGTGCCTACGCGGAGGCGACAGGGAACACTGAAGCTTTCTTT. Translating it yields CAYAEATGNTEAFF. This chain links TRBV28 with TRBJ1-1; weak D call: TRBD1 (6 bases). V was pared by 11 bases and J by 1 base, with 17 bases between. Germline V gene sequence: CDR1 MDHEN, CDR2 SYDVKM. This CDR3 has 14 residues.

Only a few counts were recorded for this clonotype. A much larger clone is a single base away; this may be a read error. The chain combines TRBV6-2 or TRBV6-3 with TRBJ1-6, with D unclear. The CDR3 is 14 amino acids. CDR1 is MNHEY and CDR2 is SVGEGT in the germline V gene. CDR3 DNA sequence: TGTGCCAGCAGTTATCCCCAGGAAAATTCACCCCTCCGCTTT. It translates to CASSYPQENSPLRF.

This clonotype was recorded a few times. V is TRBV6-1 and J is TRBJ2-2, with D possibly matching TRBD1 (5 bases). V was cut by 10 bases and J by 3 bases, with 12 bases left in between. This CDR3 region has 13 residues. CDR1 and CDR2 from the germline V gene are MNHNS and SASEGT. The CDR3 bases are TGTGCCACCGAACCGACAGACACCGGGGAGCTGTTTTTT. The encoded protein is CATEPTDTGELFF.

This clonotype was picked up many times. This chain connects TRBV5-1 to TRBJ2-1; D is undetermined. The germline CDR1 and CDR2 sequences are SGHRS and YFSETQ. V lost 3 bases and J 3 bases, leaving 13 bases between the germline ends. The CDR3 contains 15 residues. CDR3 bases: TGCGCCAGCAGCTCACCTCGGTCTTACTACAATGAGCAGTTCTTC. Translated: CASSSPRSYYNEQFF.

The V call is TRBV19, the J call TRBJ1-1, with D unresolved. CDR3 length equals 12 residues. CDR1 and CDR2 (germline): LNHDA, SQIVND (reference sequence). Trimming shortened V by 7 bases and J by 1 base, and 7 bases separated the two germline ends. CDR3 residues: CASTGRNTEAFF. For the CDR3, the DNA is TGTGCCAGTACTGGGCGGAACACTGAAGCTTTCTTT.

The CDR3 DNA reads as TGCAGTGCTCCCGGGACTAGCGTCAACGGGCAGTTCTTC. Residues: CSAPGTSVNGQFF. The rearrangement joins TRBV20-1 to TRBJ2-1; 10 bases are shared with TRBD2. Germline V gene sequence: CDR1 DFQATT, CDR2 SNEGSKA (reference sequence). This CDR3 region has 13 residues. The V gene end was trimmed by 5 bases and the J gene end by 12 bases; junction bases not matched to a gene: 10.

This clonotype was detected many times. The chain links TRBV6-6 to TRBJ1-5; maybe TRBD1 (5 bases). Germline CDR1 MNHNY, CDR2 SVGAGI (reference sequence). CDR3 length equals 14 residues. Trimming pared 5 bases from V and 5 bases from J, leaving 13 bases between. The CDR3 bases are TGTGCCAGCAGTAAGCCGGGACTAGATCAGCCCCAGCATTTT. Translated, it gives CASSKPGLDQPQHF.

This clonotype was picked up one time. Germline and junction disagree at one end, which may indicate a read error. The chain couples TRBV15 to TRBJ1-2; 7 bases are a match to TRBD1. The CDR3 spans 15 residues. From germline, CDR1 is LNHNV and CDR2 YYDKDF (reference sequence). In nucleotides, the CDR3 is TGCGCCACCTCTAAGAGAGGGAAAGGGGGCGGTGACTACACCTTC. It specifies CATSKRGKGGGDYTF.

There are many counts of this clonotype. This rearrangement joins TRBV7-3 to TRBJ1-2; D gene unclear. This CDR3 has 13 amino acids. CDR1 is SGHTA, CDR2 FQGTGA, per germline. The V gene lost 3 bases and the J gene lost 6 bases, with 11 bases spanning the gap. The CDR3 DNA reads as TGTGCCAGCAGCTTGGACGTGGGCAATGGCTACACCTTC. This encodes CASSLDVGNGYTF.

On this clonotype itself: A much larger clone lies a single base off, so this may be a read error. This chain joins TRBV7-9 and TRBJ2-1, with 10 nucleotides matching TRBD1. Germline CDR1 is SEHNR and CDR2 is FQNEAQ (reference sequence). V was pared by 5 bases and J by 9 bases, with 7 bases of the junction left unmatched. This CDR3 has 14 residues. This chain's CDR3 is CASSPRDRGGEQFF. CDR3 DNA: TGTGCCAGCAGCCCCCGGGACAGGGGCGGTGAGCAGTTCTTC.